This T cell receptor (beta chain) appears in the sequencing data of a study of CD8 T cells in ankylosing spondylitis. Quantitative 5'-RACE with molecular barcodes produced the TCR beta libraries. TCRdb re-called the 5' RACE reads with MiXCR, one entry per CDR3 protein. The data hold fewer than 550,000 distinct CDR3 sequences, with approximately 5% observed a single time. Overall study results and limits: As for the disease-linked clones, they showed a CD8+ phenotype and occurred at relatively low frequencies in peripheral blood. One TCR beta motif, made up of fewer than 10 highly homologous variants, appeared characteristic of ankylosing spondylitis blood. Earlier authors reported some of these motif variants in reactive arthritis synovial fluid and blood.

This clonotype came up a few times. Its specificity is unknown. The sequenced sample was blood, either unsorted or a sorted T cell fraction (not recorded which). The receptor was derived from a male donor with ankylosing spondylitis.

CDR3 nucleotides: TGCGCCAGCAGCTTGGTAGTTTTAGCGGCACAAGAGACCCAGTACTTC. Amino acid sequence: CASSLVVLAAQETQYF. This rearrangement joins TRBV5-1 to TRBJ2-5, with D tentatively TRBD2 (6 bases). The germline CDR1 and CDR2 sequences are SGHRS and YFSETQ. V was clipped by 0 bases and J by 2 bases, with 14 bases between them. This CDR3 has 16 residues.